This TCR beta chain was retrieved from a study of cytomegalovirus exposure and HLA in healthy donors. The CDR3 has 18 residues. Germline V gives CDR1 MDHEN, CDR2 SYDVKM. V trimming: 7 bases; J trimming: 6 bases; junction bases outside the gene matches: 22. Method: immunoSEQ multiplex PCR; TCRdb's copy keeps in-frame clones and lacks some. The sample carries 200,000 to 250,000 clones, roughly 83% recorded once. J is TRBJ2-3 and V is TRBV28, with 7 bases that match TRBD2. This TCR was sampled from a woman in her twenties or thirties in good health and CMV-seropositive. The specimen was PBMCs. For the CDR3, the DNA is TGTGCCAGCATTGGCCATCGTTTAGGGGACTATACCCCGGATACGCAGTATTTT. This encodes CASIGHRLGDYTPDTQYF.